This note documents a single T cell receptor beta chain sequence. This sample is part of a study of T cell changes during pregnancy in multiple sclerosis. Assay used: immunoSEQ multiplex PCR; TCRdb lists only in-frame clones, some missing. This sample has about 92,000 clones, with more than 85% found just once. The sample here was peripheral blood, taken in the first trimester of pregnancy. The sequence derives from a female donor with multiple sclerosis, enrolled in a pregnancy study.

The CDR3 DNA follows: TGCGCCAGCAGCTTCCCCCGGACAGGAACGAACACCGGGGAGCTGTTTTTT. Encoded protein: CASSFPRTGTNTGELFF. This chain connects TRBV5-1 to TRBJ2-2; the match to TRBD1 covers 7 bases. The length of the CDR3 is 17 residues. With V trimmed by 2 bases and J by 0 bases, 7 bases remained unmatched. The germline V gene has CDR1 SGHRS and CDR2 YFSETQ. Together with reference TRBV5-1 and TRBJ2-2, the CDR3 gives the full variable domain: KAGVTQTPRYLIKTRGQQVTLSCSPISGHRSVSWYQQTPGQGLQFLFEYFSETQRNKGNFPGRFSGRQFSNSRSEMNVSTLELGDSALYLCASSFPRTGTNTGELFFGEGSRLTVL.